This T cell receptor beta chain was identified during a study of blood T cell repertoires in COVID-19. At the level of the study: From the United States, Italy and Spain came samples of acute and convalescent COVID-19.

This clone was found once. The protocol was immunoSEQ multiplex PCR, while the TCRdb copy is restricted to in-frame clones and leaves out a portion. This table holds under 300,000 clones, roughly 86% found once. Individuals aged roughly 18 to 95 years were recruited from roughly 22 US areas. In assigning cohorts, the study relied on participant-reported clinical history. Germline assignment: CDR1 MNHEY and CDR2 SMNVEV (reference sequence). V lost 4 bases, J lost 5 bases, and 15 bases lay in between. CDR3 length equals 15 residues. The receptor's source is a woman aged 30 to 39 who had recovered from COVID-19. The sample comprised PBMCs or T cells enriched from blood (not recorded which). The V call is TRBV27, the J call TRBJ2-1; D is possibly TRBD2 (5 bases). The CDR3 spells CASSSGLNGNNEQFF. CDR3 DNA: TGTGCCAGCAGTTCCGGACTGAATGGGAACAATGAGCAGTTCTTC.